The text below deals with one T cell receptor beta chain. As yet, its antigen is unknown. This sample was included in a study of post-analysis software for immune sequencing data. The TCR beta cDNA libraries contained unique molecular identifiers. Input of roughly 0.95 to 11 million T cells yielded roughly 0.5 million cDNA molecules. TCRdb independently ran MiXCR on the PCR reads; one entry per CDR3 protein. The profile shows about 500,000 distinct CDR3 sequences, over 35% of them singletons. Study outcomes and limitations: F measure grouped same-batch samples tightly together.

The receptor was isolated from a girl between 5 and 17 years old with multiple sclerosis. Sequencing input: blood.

The CDR3 DNA reads as TGCAGCGTTGCAGTGACTAGAGGCGGTGAGCAGTTCTTC. It encodes CSVAVTRGGEQFF. J is TRBJ2-1 and V is TRBV29-1; D is possibly TRBD2 (6 bases). Germline values: CDR1 SQVTM, CDR2 ANQGSEA. Trimming pared 4 bases from V and 9 bases from J, leaving 16 bases between. The CDR3 loop spans 13 amino acids.